These T cell receptor beta chains were read from a single sample in a study of cytomegalovirus exposure and HLA in healthy donors. Sequencing was performed with immunoSEQ multiplex PCR; in TCRdb, only in-frame clones are kept and a portion is missing. The table has 150,000 to 200,000 clones, 80% seen once. Sequencing was carried out using PBMCs. These receptors originate from a male donor in good health and CMV-seropositive. CDR3s include the opening cysteine and the closing phenylalanine or tryptophan. A D gene is named only where the DNA matches it firmly. Part of the rows lack a size; the others show once, few, many or a class for expanded clones.

V gene: TRBV7-8; clone size: NA; J gene: TRBJ1-5; D gene: NA; CDR3 DNA: TGTGCCAGCAGCTGGGGGGGAGGGCAGCCCCAGCATTTT; CDR3 protein: CASSWGGGQPQHF
V gene: TRBV9; clone size: NA; J gene: TRBJ2-7; D gene: TRBD1; CDR3 DNA: TGTGCCAGCAGCACCCGGGACAGGTCCCCCTACGAGCAGTACTTC; CDR3 protein: CASSTRDRSPYEQYF
V gene: TRBV11-2; clone size: NA; J gene: TRBJ2-7; D gene: NA; CDR3 DNA: TGTGCCAGCAGCTTACCGGGAAGCTCCTACGAGCAGTACTTC; CDR3 protein: CASSLPGSSYEQYF
V gene: TRBV30; clone size: NA; J gene: TRBJ2-7; D gene: TRBD2; CDR3 DNA: TGTGCCTGGAGCCCCGGTCCCAGGACTAGCGGGAGCTTCACCTACGAGCAGTACTTC; CDR3 protein: CAWSPGPRTSGSFTYEQYF
V gene: TRBV30; clone size: NA; J gene: TRBJ2-7; D gene: TRBD2; CDR3 DNA: TGTGCCTGGACAGGACTAGCGGGCTACGAGCAGTACTTC; CDR3 protein: CAWTGLAGYEQYF
V gene: TRBV28; clone size: NA; J gene: TRBJ1-2; D gene: NA; CDR3 DNA: TGTGCCAGCAGTCCGCACGGGGAAGGCTACACCTTC; CDR3 protein: CASSPHGEGYTF
V gene: TRBV7-9; clone size: NA; J gene: TRBJ1-2; D gene: NA; CDR3 DNA: TGTGCCAGCAGGAGGGACATCGAGACCTTC; CDR3 protein: CASRRDIETF
V gene: TRBV30; clone size: NA; J gene: TRBJ2-7; D gene: NA; CDR3 DNA: TGTGCCTGGTACGGGAGAGGGTCCTACGAGCAGTACTTC; CDR3 protein: CAWYGRGSYEQYF
V gene: TRBV30; clone size: NA; J gene: TRBJ2-7; D gene: NA; CDR3 DNA: TGTGCCTGTCAGAGGAGGCTCAGCTCCTACGAGCAGTACTTC; CDR3 protein: CACQRRLSSYEQYF
V gene: TRBV6-5; clone size: NA; J gene: TRBJ1-2; D gene: NA; CDR3 DNA: TGTGCCAGCAGTTACGGGGCACAGTCTTTTGCCTATGGCTACACCTTC; CDR3 protein: CASSYGAQSFAYGYTF
V gene: TRBV28; clone size: NA; J gene: TRBJ2-2; D gene: TRBD1; CDR3 DNA: TGTGCCAGCGGCGCGAGGACAGGGAGAACCGGGGAGCTGTTTTTT; CDR3 protein: CASGARTGRTGELFF
V gene: TRBV6-5; clone size: NA; J gene: TRBJ2-1; D gene: TRBD2; CDR3 DNA: TGTGCCAGCAGTTACTCTAGCGGGGGCGATGAGCAGTTCTTC; CDR3 protein: CASSYSSGGDEQFF
V gene: TRBV10-1; clone size: once; J gene: TRBJ1-2; D gene: NA; CDR3 DNA: TGCGCCAGCAGTGAAGGGGCGTCTTACAGGGTGGGCTATGGCTACACCTTC; CDR3 protein: CASSEGASYRVGYGYTF
V gene: TRBV5-1; clone size: NA; J gene: TRBJ2-2; D gene: TRBD1; CDR3 DNA: TGCGCCAGCAGCTCAGCAGGGGGCGTCACCGGGGAGCTGTTTTTT; CDR3 protein: CASSSAGGVTGELFF
V gene: TRBV6-5; clone size: NA; J gene: TRBJ2-1; D gene: TRBD1; CDR3 DNA: TGTGCCAGCAGTTACGCTTACAGGGGATACAATGAGCAGTTCTTC; CDR3 protein: CASSYAYRGYNEQFF
V gene: TRBV11-2; clone size: once; J gene: TRBJ1-3; D gene: NA; CDR3 DNA: TGTGCCAGCAGCTTAGAGGCAGGGACTGGAAACACCATATATTTT; CDR3 protein: CASSLEAGTGNTIYF
V gene: TRBV27; clone size: NA; J gene: TRBJ1-5; D gene: TRBD1; CDR3 DNA: TGTGCCAGCAGCCCGAACAGGGGGCAGGGGGGCAATCAGCCCCAGCATTTT; CDR3 protein: CASSPNRGQGGNQPQHF
V gene: TRBV10-3; clone size: NA; J gene: TRBJ2-3; D gene: NA; CDR3 DNA: TGTGCCATCAGTGACTCTCTAGATACGCAGTATTTT; CDR3 protein: CAISDSLDTQYF
V gene: TRBV9; clone size: NA; J gene: TRBJ1-5; D gene: NA; CDR3 DNA: TGTGCCAGCAGCGTCGGACAGAGCAATCAGCCCCAGCATTTT; CDR3 protein: CASSVGQSNQPQHF
V gene: TRBV6-1; clone size: NA; J gene: TRBJ1-2; D gene: TRBD1; CDR3 DNA: TGTGCCAGCAGTGACTACAGGGGTAACTATGGCTACACCTTC; CDR3 protein: CASSDYRGNYGYTF
V gene: TRBV5-6; clone size: NA; J gene: TRBJ2-1; D gene: NA; CDR3 DNA: TGTGCCAGCAGCTTGGCGGGCTATCCCTCGGAGGTGGAGCAGTTCTTC; CDR3 protein: CASSLAGYPSEVEQFF
V gene: TRBV7-8; clone size: once; J gene: TRBJ2-7; D gene: NA; CDR3 DNA: TGTGCCAGCAGCGTGGAACAGGGAAGCTACGAGCAGTACTTC; CDR3 protein: CASSVEQGSYEQYF
V gene: TRBV9; clone size: once; J gene: TRBJ2-7; D gene: TRBD2; CDR3 DNA: TGTGCCAGCAGCCCCATAGGCGGCGGGAGGGCCGATGGAACCTACGAGCAGTACTTC; CDR3 protein: CASSPIGGGRADGTYEQYF
V gene: TRBV19; clone size: NA; J gene: TRBJ2-5; D gene: NA; CDR3 DNA: TGTGCCAGTAGTATCGTACAGACCCTACTCCAAGAGACCCAGTACTTC; CDR3 protein: CASSIVQTLLQETQYF
V gene: TRBV5-1; clone size: few; J gene: TRBJ2-1; D gene: NA; CDR3 DNA: TGCGCCAGCAGCCTAAGCTACCCGGGAAATGAGCAGTTCTTC; CDR3 protein: CASSLSYPGNEQFF
V gene: TRBV5-8; clone size: NA; J gene: TRBJ2-7; D gene: NA; CDR3 DNA: TGTGCCAGCAGCCGCCGTGGGGGGGGCGGCTACGAGCAGTACTTC; CDR3 protein: CASSRRGGGGYEQYF
V gene: TRBV7-7; clone size: NA; J gene: TRBJ2-3; D gene: NA; CDR3 DNA: TGTGCTAGCAGCTTAGACTCCCGTGATACGCAGTATTTT; CDR3 protein: CASSLDSRDTQYF
V gene: TRBV2; clone size: once; J gene: TRBJ2-1; D gene: TRBD2; CDR3 DNA: TGTGCCAGCAGTCCCCCTGGACTAGCGGGTATGAATGAGCAGTTCTTC; CDR3 protein: CASSPPGLAGMNEQFF
V gene: TRBV19; clone size: NA; J gene: TRBJ1-1; D gene: TRBD1; CDR3 DNA: TGTGCCAGTAGTATAGGCTCCGGGACAGGGGGGACTGAAGCTTTCTTT; CDR3 protein: CASSIGSGTGGTEAFF
V gene: TRBV5-6; clone size: NA; J gene: TRBJ2-7; D gene: TRBD1; CDR3 DNA: TGTGCCAGCAGCGGGGGACAGGGCTTAAGCTCCTACGAGCAGTACTTC; CDR3 protein: CASSGGQGLSSYEQYF
V gene: TRBV11-3; clone size: many; J gene: TRBJ2-1; D gene: TRBD2; CDR3 DNA: TGTGCCAGCAGCTTAACGCTAGGGCTAGCGGGAGTAGGCTACAATGAGCAGTTCTTC; CDR3 protein: CASSLTLGLAGVGYNEQFF
V gene: TRBV7-6; clone size: NA; J gene: TRBJ2-1; D gene: TRBD2; CDR3 DNA: TGTGCCAGCACCGAACCGGGACTAGCGGGAGGCTCCTCCTACAATGAGCAGTTCTTC; CDR3 protein: CASTEPGLAGGSSYNEQFF
V gene: TRBV7-9; clone size: NA; J gene: TRBJ2-5; D gene: TRBD2; CDR3 DNA: TGTTCCAGCAGCGGACTAGCGGAGACCCAAGAGACCCAGTACTTC; CDR3 protein: CSSSGLAETQETQYF
V gene: TRBV11-2; clone size: few; J gene: TRBJ1-1; D gene: NA; CDR3 DNA: TGTGCCAGCAGCTTAGAAGCGAACACTGAAGCTTTCTTT; CDR3 protein: CASSLEANTEAFF
V gene: TRBV2; clone size: NA; J gene: TRBJ1-5; D gene: TRBD1; CDR3 DNA: TGTGCCAGCAGGGGGGGACAGGGGAATCAGCCCCAGCATTTT; CDR3 protein: CASRGGQGNQPQHF
V gene: TRBV15; clone size: NA; J gene: TRBJ2-2; D gene: NA; CDR3 DNA: TGTGCCACCAGCAGCCCCCGGGACTCAACGAACACCGGGGAGCTGTTTTTT; CDR3 protein: CATSSPRDSTNTGELFF
V gene: TRBV6-5; clone size: NA; J gene: TRBJ2-3; D gene: NA; CDR3 DNA: TGTGCCAGCAGCCCGGGTTCTAGCACAGATACGCAGTATTTT; CDR3 protein: CASSPGSSTDTQYF
V gene: TRBV4-2; clone size: NA; J gene: TRBJ2-7; D gene: NA; CDR3 DNA: TGTGCCAGCAGCCCTGAGGTGGCTACTCCCACCTACGAGCAGTACTTC; CDR3 protein: CASSPEVATPTYEQYF
V gene: TRBV7-9; clone size: NA; J gene: TRBJ2-7; D gene: NA; CDR3 DNA: TGTTCCAGCAGCTTTATCGGAGACAGGACCTACGAGCAGTACTTC; CDR3 protein: CSSSFIGDRTYEQYF
V gene: TRBV19; clone size: NA; J gene: TRBJ1-3; D gene: NA; CDR3 DNA: TGTGCCAGTAGTACCACCCAGGGTGTCTCTGGAAACACCATATATTTT; CDR3 protein: CASSTTQGVSGNTIYF
V gene: TRBV4-2; clone size: NA; J gene: TRBJ2-3; D gene: TRBD2; CDR3 DNA: TGTGCCAGCAGCAAACGACTAGCGGGAGCTGGCGCAGATACGCAGTATTTT; CDR3 protein: CASSKRLAGAGADTQYF
V gene: TRBV13; clone size: NA; J gene: TRBJ2-3; D gene: TRBD2; CDR3 DNA: TGTGCCAGCAGCTGGGGGACTAGCGGGAGGTCAGATACGCAGTATTTT; CDR3 protein: CASSWGTSGRSDTQYF
V gene: TRBV28; clone size: few; J gene: TRBJ1-1; D gene: NA; CDR3 DNA: TGTGCCAGCAGTTTTCCGGGTAACACTGAAGCTTTCTTT; CDR3 protein: CASSFPGNTEAFF
V gene: TRBV11-2; clone size: NA; J gene: TRBJ1-1; D gene: NA; CDR3 DNA: TGTGCCAGCAGCTTAGCATCCACGCGGGGAGCTTTCTTT; CDR3 protein: CASSLASTRGAFF
V gene: TRBV6-5; clone size: NA; J gene: TRBJ2-3; D gene: NA; CDR3 DNA: TGTGCCAGCAGTTACGTTGACAGGCTAAACACAGATACGCAGTATTTT; CDR3 protein: CASSYVDRLNTDTQYF
V gene: TRBV10-3; clone size: NA; J gene: TRBJ1-5; D gene: NA; CDR3 DNA: TGTGCCATCAGTGACCGACACGAGGGAATGGGTAATCAGCCCCAGCATTTT; CDR3 protein: CAISDRHEGMGNQPQHF
V gene: TRBV27; clone size: NA; J gene: TRBJ2-7; D gene: TRBD2; CDR3 DNA: TGTGCCAGCAGCCCCTTCTCCGCGGGAGTTCCCGAGCAGTACTTC; CDR3 protein: CASSPFSAGVPEQYF
V gene: TRBV9; clone size: NA; J gene: TRBJ1-2; D gene: NA; CDR3 DNA: TGTGCCAGCAGCGTAGGACAGATGAACGGCTACACCTTC; CDR3 protein: CASSVGQMNGYTF
V gene: TRBV19; clone size: few; J gene: TRBJ2-6; D gene: NA; CDR3 DNA: TGTGCCAGTACTCCAGGGATCACGCGCCTTGGGGCCAACGTCCTGACTTTC; CDR3 protein: CASTPGITRLGANVLTF
V gene: TRBV27; clone size: few; J gene: TRBJ1-4; D gene: NA; CDR3 DNA: TGTGCCAGCAGTCCTTGGGGGGGGCAGCCTACTATAGAAAAACTGTTTTTT; CDR3 protein: CASSPWGGQPTIEKLFF